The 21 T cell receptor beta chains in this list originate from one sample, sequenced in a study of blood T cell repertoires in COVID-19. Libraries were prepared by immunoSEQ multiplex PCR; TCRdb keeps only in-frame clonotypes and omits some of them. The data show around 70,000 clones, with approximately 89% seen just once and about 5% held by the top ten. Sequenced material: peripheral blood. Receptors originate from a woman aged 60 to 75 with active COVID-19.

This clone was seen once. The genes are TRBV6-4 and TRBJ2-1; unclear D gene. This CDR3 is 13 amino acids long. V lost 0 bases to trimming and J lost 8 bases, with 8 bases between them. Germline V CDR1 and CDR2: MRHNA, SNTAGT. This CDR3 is CASSDSAVDEQFF. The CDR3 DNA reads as TGTGCCAGCAGTGACTCGGCGGTCGATGAGCAGTTCTTC.

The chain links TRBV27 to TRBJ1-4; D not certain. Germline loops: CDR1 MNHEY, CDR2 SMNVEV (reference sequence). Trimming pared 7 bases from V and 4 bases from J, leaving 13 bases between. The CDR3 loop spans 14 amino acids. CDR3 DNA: TGTGCCAGCAAGTCCGGGTTGTTTAATGAAAAACTGTTTTTT. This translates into CASKSGLFNEKLFF.

DNA of the CDR3: TGTGCCAGCAGCTTTAAAGCGGGAGCGGTTGAGCAGTACTTC. Protein product: CASSFKAGAVEQYF. The V call is TRBV7-8, the J call TRBJ2-7; 8 nucleotides align to TRBD2. There are 14 residues in the CDR3. CDR1 is SGHVS, CDR2 FQNEAQ, per germline. The J segment lost 7 bases and the V segment lost 3 bases, leaving 8 bases of the junction unmatched.

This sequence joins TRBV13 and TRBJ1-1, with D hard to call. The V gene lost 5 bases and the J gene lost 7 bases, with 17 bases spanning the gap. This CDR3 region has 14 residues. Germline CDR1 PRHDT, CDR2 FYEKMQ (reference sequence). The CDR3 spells CASSPANVRYEAFF. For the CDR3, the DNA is TGTGCCAGCAGCCCAGCCAACGTCAGGTATGAAGCTTTCTTT. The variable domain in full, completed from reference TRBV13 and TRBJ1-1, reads AAGVIQSPRHLIKEKRETATLKCYPIPRHDTVYWYQQGPGQDPQFLISFYEKMQSDKGSIPDRFSAQQFSDYHSELNMSSLELGDSALYFCASSPANVRYEAFFGQGTRLTVV.

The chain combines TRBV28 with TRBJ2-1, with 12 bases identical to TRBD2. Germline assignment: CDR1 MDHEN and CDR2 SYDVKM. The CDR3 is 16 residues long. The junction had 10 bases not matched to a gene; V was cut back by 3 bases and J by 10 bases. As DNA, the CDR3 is TGTGCCAGCAGTTTCCTAGCGGGAGGGCTGGGAAGGGAGCAGTTCTTC. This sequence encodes CASSFLAGGLGREQFF.

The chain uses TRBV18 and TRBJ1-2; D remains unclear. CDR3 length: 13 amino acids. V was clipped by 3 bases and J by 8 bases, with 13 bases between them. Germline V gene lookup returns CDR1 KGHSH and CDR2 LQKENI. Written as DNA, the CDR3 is TGTGCCAGCTCACCCCAAGCGGTGGAGGGCTACACCTTC. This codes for CASSPQAVEGYTF.

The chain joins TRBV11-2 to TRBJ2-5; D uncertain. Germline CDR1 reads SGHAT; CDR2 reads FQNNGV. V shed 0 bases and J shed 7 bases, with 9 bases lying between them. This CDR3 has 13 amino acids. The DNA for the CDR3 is TGTGCCAGCAGCTTAGAACTCGGTGGGACCCAGTACTTC. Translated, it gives CASSLELGGTQYF.

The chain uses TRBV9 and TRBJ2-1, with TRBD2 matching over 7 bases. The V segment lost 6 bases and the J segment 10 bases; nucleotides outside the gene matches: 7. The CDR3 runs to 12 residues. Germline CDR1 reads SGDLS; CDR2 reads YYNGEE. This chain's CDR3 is CASTPLGGEQFF. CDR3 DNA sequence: TGTGCCAGCACCCCCCTGGGGGGGGAGCAGTTCTTC. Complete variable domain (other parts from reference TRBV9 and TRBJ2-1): DSGVTQTPKHLITATGQRVTLRCSPRSGDLSVYWYQQSLDQGLQFLIQYYNGEERAKGNILERFSAQQFPDLHSELNLSSLELGDSALYFCASTPLGGEQFFGPGTRLTVL.

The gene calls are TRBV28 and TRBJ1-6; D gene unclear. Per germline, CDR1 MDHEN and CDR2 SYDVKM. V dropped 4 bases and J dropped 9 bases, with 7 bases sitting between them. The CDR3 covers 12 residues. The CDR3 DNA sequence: TGTGCCAGCAGTTCCCAACTTTCACCCCTCCACTTT. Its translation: CASSSQLSPLHF.

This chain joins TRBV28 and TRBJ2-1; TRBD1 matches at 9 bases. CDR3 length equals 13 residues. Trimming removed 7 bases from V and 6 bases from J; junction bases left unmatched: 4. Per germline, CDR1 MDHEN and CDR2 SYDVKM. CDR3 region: CASKRQGGNEQFF. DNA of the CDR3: TGTGCCAGCAAAAGACAGGGGGGCAATGAGCAGTTCTTC. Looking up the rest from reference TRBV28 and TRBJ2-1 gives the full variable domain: DVKVTQSSRYLVKRTGEKVFLECVQDMDHENMFWYRQDPGLGLRLIYFSYDVKMKEKGDIPEGYSVSREKKERFSLILESASTNQTSMYLCASKRQGGNEQFFGPGTRLTVL.

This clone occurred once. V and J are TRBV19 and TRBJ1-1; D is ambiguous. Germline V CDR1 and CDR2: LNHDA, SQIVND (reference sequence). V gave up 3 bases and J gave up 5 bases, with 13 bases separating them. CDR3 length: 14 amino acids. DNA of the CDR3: TGTGCCAGTAGTATGGGCAACTCCGAGACTGAAGCTTTCTTT. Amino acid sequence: CASSMGNSETEAFF.

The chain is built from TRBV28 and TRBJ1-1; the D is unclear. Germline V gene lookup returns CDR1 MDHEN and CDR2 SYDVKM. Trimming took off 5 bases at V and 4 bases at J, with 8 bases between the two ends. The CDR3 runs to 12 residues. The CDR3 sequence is CASSQLPTEAFF. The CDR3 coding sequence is TGTGCCAGCAGTCAACTTCCCACTGAAGCTTTCTTT.

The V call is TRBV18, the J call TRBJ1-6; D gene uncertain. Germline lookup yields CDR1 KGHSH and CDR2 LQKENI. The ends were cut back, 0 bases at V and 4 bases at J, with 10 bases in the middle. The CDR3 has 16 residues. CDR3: CASSPPSGEYNSPLHF. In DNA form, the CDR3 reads TGTGCCAGCTCACCACCGTCCGGGGAGTATAATTCACCCCTCCACTTT.

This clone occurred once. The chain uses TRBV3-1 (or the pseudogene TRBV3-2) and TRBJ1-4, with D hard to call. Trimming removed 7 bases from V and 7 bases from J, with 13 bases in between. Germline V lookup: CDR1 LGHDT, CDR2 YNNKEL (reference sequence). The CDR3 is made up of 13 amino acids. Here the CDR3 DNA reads TGTGCCAGCAACGAATTCCCAGGTGAAAAACTGTTTTTT. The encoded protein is CASNEFPGEKLFF.

Written as DNA, the CDR3 is TGCGCCAGCAGCCGGGACATTGAGGGCCCCCAGTACTTC. Encoded protein: CASSRDIEGPQYF. The V call is TRBV5-1, the J call TRBJ2-7; a weak D match, TRBD1 (6 bases). Germline assignment: CDR1 SGHRS and CDR2 YFSETQ. V was shortened by 4 bases and J by 10 bases, with 18 bases between the two germline ends. This CDR3 has 13 amino acids.

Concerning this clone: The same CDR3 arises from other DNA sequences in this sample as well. DNA for the CDR3: TGCGCCAGCAGCCCCGGGGGGAGCTCCTACAATGAGCAGTTCTTC. Its protein product is CASSPGGSSYNEQFF. The chain employs TRBV5-1 and TRBJ2-1; TRBD2 matches 7 bases. The V segment lost 4 bases and the J segment 0 bases; nucleotides outside the gene matches: 4. CDR3 length: 15 residues. In germline, CDR1 is SGHRS, CDR2 YFSETQ. Filled out from reference TRBV5-1 and TRBJ2-1, the complete variable domain reads KAGVTQTPRYLIKTRGQQVTLSCSPISGHRSVSWYQQTPGQGLQFLFEYFSETQRNKGNFPGRFSGRQFSNSRSEMNVSTLELGDSALYLCASSPGGSSYNEQFFGPGTRLTVL.

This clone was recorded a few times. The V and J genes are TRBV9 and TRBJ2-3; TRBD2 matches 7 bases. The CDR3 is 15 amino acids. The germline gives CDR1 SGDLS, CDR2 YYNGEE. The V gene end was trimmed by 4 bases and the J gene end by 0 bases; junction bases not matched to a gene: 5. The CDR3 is CASSTSGVSTDTQYF. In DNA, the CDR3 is TGTGCCAGCAGCACAAGCGGGGTAAGCACAGATACGCAGTATTTT.

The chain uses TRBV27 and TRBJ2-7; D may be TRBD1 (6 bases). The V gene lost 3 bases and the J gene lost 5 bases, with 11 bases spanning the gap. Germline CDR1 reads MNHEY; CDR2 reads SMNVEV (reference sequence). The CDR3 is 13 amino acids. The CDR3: CASSFRGRNEQYF. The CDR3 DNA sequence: TGTGCCAGCAGTTTCAGGGGTCGGAACGAGCAGTACTTC.

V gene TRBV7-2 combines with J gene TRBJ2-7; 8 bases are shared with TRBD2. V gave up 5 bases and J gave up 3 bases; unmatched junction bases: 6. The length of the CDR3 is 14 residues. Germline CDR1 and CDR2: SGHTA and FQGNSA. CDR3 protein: CASSTTSVDYEQYF. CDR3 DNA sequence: TGTGCCAGCAGCACGACTAGCGTCGACTACGAGCAGTACTTC.

CDR3 amino acids: CASSPRLAVYNEQFF. The CDR3 nucleotides are TGCGCCAGCAGCCCTCGCCTAGCGGTCTACAATGAGCAGTTCTTC. The V gene is TRBV4-1, the J gene TRBJ2-1, with 7 bases fitting TRBD2. The germline CDR1 and CDR2 sequences are MGHRA and YSYEKL. The CDR3 runs 15 residues. The J segment lost 3 bases and the V segment lost 4 bases, leaving 6 bases of the junction unmatched.

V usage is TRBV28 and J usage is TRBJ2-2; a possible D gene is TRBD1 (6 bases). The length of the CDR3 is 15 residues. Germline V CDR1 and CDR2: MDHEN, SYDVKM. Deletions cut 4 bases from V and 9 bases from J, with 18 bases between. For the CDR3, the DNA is TGTGCCAGCAGTTCGATCCCTACAGGGAATCGGGAGCTGTTTTTT. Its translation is CASSSIPTGNRELFF.